Listed below are T cell receptor beta chains from one sample, sequenced in a study of response to subunit inactivated influenza vaccine. MiXCR was run by TCRdb on the RT-PCR reads, yielding one entry per CDR3 protein. Altogether about 530,000 distinct CDR3 sequences are present, 13% being singletons, with the ten largest covering around 14%. This material consisted of PBMCs from blood, taken about 40 days after vaccination. The receptors originated from a man aged 50-59 years who received an inactivated influenza vaccine. Both conserved end residues are part of each CDR3. A D gene is named only where the DNA matches it firmly. Some rows have no size entry. The others give once, few or many, or a class for an expanded clone.

V: TRBV20-1
length: 17
J: TRBJ2-1
D: -
size: -
CDR3: CSARGLVGLTTYNEQFF
DNA: TGCAGTGCTAGAGGTCTGGTAGGACTTACGACCTACAATGAGCAGTTCTTC

V: TRBV12-3/TRBV12-4
length: 14
J: TRBJ2-3
D: -
size: -
CDR3: CAILPGPSTDTQYF
DNA: TGTGCCATCCTTCCGGGACCCAGCACAGATACGCAGTATTTT

V: TRBV20-1
length: 13
J: TRBJ2-3
D: -
size: many
CDR3: CSANRVLADTQYF
DNA: TGCAGTGCGAACAGGGTTCTTGCAGATACGCAGTATTTT

V: TRBV7-9
length: 17
J: TRBJ2-7
D: TRBD2
size: few
CDR3: CASSDRIGLAEGYEQYF
DNA: TGTGCCAGCAGCGATCGAATAGGACTAGCGGAGGGCTACGAGCAGTACTTC

V: TRBV4-1
length: 15
J: TRBJ2-1
D: -
size: many
CDR3: CASSLTSGAYNEQFF
DNA: TGCGCCAGCAGCCTCACCTCAGGCGCCTACAATGAGCAGTTCTTC

V: TRBV12-3/TRBV12-4
length: 15
J: TRBJ2-1
D: TRBD2
size: -
CDR3: CASIPSGRSYNEQFF
DNA: TGTGCCAGCATCCCGAGCGGGAGATCCTACAATGAGCAGTTCTTC

V: TRBV20-1
length: 15
J: TRBJ1-2
D: TRBD1
size: -
CDR3: CSADLPGTGIHGYTF
DNA: TGCAGTGCCGACTTACCCGGGACAGGGATACATGGCTACACCTTC

V: TRBV29-1
length: 15
J: TRBJ1-5
D: TRBD1
size: few
CDR3: CSVTFGTGQHQPQHF
DNA: TGCAGCGTTACTTTCGGGACAGGGCAACATCAGCCCCAGCATTTT

V: TRBV7-2
length: 14
J: TRBJ1-1
D: -
size: few
CDR3: CASSLMPVVTEAFF
DNA: TGTGCCAGCAGCTTAATGCCGGTGGTTACTGAAGCTTTCTTT

V: TRBV20-1
length: 8
J: TRBJ2-7
D: -
size: -
CDR3: CSAGGQYF
DNA: TGCAGTGCGGGGGGGCAGTACTTC

V: TRBV7-8
length: 19
J: TRBJ2-2
D: -
size: many
CDR3: CASSPTLTGRGANTGELFF
DNA: TGTGCCAGCAGCCCAACTCTCACCGGACGGGGCGCGAACACCGGGGAGCTGTTTTTT

V: TRBV29-1
length: 13
J: TRBJ1-2
D: TRBD1
size: few
CDR3: CSVESPQGARYTF
DNA: TGCAGCGTTGAATCCCCCCAGGGGGCTCGCTACACCTTC

V: TRBV27
length: 14
J: TRBJ2-7
D: -
size: -
CDR3: CASSLLGGGYEQYF
DNA: TGTGCCAGCAGTTTATTGGGGGGCGGGTACGAGCAGTACTTC

V: TRBV5-1
length: 14
J: TRBJ2-5
D: TRBD1
size: many
CDR3: CASSLGTGAGTQYF
DNA: TGCGCCAGCAGCTTGGGGACAGGGGCCGGGACCCAGTACTTC

V: TRBV7-9
length: 17
J: TRBJ1-2
D: TRBD1
size: -
CDR3: CASSSGGRQGNPYGYTF
DNA: TGTGCCAGCAGCTCAGGGGGACGACAGGGCAACCCCTATGGCTACACCTTC

V: TRBV7-2
length: 15
J: TRBJ1-1
D: TRBD1
size: few
CDR3: CASSFSGQVNTEAFF
DNA: TGTGCCAGCAGCTTTTCGGGACAGGTGAACACTGAAGCTTTCTTT

V: TRBV29-1
length: 15
J: TRBJ2-1
D: -
size: many
CDR3: CSASGTPEGLHEQFF
DNA: TGCAGCGCTTCCGGGACTCCTGAAGGTCTCCATGAGCAGTTCTTC

V: TRBV7-2
length: 16
J: TRBJ2-5
D: TRBD1
size: -
CDR3: CASSFEGQVRGETQYF
DNA: TGTGCCAGCAGCTTCGAGGGACAGGTACGAGGAGAGACCCAGTACTTC

V: TRBV6-5
length: 16
J: TRBJ2-3
D: -
size: -
CDR3: CASSYSIGGVKYTQYF
DNA: TGTGCCAGCAGTTACTCGATAGGAGGGGTTAAGTATACGCAGTATTTT

V: TRBV7-9
length: 15
J: TRBJ2-1
D: TRBD2
size: many
CDR3: CASSSPRGVSDEQFF
DNA: TGTGCCAGCAGCTCACCACGGGGGGTCAGCGATGAGCAGTTCTTC

V: TRBV6-2/TRBV6-3
length: 16
J: TRBJ1-5
D: -
size: -
CDR3: CASSSHRGVSNQPQHF
DNA: TGTGCCAGCAGTTCCCACCGGGGGGTCAGCAATCAGCCCCAGCATTTT

V: TRBV28
length: 12
J: TRBJ2-7
D: TRBD1
size: many
CDR3: CASRDRDYEQYF
DNA: TGTGCCAGCAGAGACAGGGACTACGAGCAGTACTTC

V: TRBV12-3/TRBV12-4
length: 15
J: TRBJ2-5
D: -
size: -
CDR3: CASSSHRVAQETQYF
DNA: TGTGCCAGCAGTTCCCACAGGGTAGCTCAAGAGACCCAGTACTTC

V: TRBV29-1
length: 14
J: TRBJ2-3
D: -
size: many
CDR3: CSVELAAPRNTQYF
DNA: TGCAGCGTTGAACTGGCAGCTCCACGTAATACGCAGTATTTT

V: TRBV11-2
length: 15
J: TRBJ2-2
D: -
size: -
CDR3: CASSLGRTVTGELFF
DNA: TGTGCCAGCAGCTTAGGAAGGACAGTAACCGGGGAGCTGTTTTTT

V: TRBV29-1
length: 13
J: TRBJ2-1
D: -
size: few
CDR3: CSVEDRKGNEQFF
DNA: TGCAGCGTTGAAGATCGAAAGGGGAATGAGCAGTTCTTC

V: TRBV20-1
length: 12
J: TRBJ1-2
D: TRBD1
size: -
CDR3: CSARVAGGGYTF
DNA: TGCAGTGCTAGAGTGGCAGGGGGTGGCTACACCTTC

V: TRBV5-1
length: 15
J: TRBJ2-5
D: TRBD1
size: -
CDR3: CASSWLGTGVETQYF
DNA: TGCGCCAGCAGCTGGCTCGGGACAGGGGTGGAGACCCAGTACTTC

V: TRBV6-1
length: 16
J: TRBJ2-7
D: TRBD1
size: few
CDR3: CASSPSSGQGAREQYF
DNA: TGTGCCAGCAGCCCCTCCTCCGGGCAGGGGGCACGGGAGCAGTACTTC

V: TRBV6-5
length: 16
J: TRBJ1-6
D: -
size: few
CDR3: CASSYERRRYNSPLHF
DNA: TGTGCCAGCAGTTACGAACGACGGCGCTATAATTCACCCCTCCACTTT

V: TRBV20-1
length: 13
J: TRBJ1-2
D: TRBD1
size: -
CDR3: CSATLQGIDGYTF
DNA: TGCAGTGCTACGCTACAGGGGATCGATGGCTACACCTTC

V: TRBV11-2
length: 17
J: TRBJ2-2
D: TRBD2
size: -
CDR3: CASSLETSGRIFGELFF
DNA: TGTGCCAGCAGCTTAGAGACTAGCGGGAGGATTTTCGGGGAGCTGTTTTTT

V: TRBV18
length: 15
J: TRBJ2-3
D: TRBD1
size: once
CDR3: CASSLDRGRQDTQYF
DNA: TGTGCCAGCTCCCTGGACAGGGGGCGGCAAGATACGCAGTATTTT

V: TRBV12-3/TRBV12-4
length: 15
J: TRBJ2-1
D: TRBD1
size: few
CDR3: CASSTYRGKNNEQFF
DNA: TGTGCCAGCAGTACCTACAGGGGAAAGAACAATGAGCAGTTCTTC

V: TRBV5-1
length: 17
J: TRBJ2-7
D: -
size: -
CDR3: CASSLAYIGGGGYEQYF
DNA: TGCGCCAGCAGCTTGGCCTATATCGGAGGGGGAGGCTACGAGCAGTACTTC

V: TRBV5-1
length: 15
J: TRBJ2-2
D: TRBD1
size: -
CDR3: CARVPGQQNTGELFF
DNA: TGCGCCAGAGTTCCGGGACAGCAGAACACCGGGGAGCTGTTTTTT

V: TRBV12-3/TRBV12-4
length: 18
J: TRBJ2-1
D: -
size: many
CDR3: CASSHPRDTESSYNEQFF
DNA: TGTGCCAGCAGTCATCCCCGAGATACGGAAAGCTCCTACAATGAGCAGTTCTTC

V: TRBV7-8
length: 17
J: TRBJ2-1
D: -
size: -
CDR3: CASSSNRPWGSYNEQFF
DNA: TGTGCCAGCAGCTCAAACAGGCCATGGGGCTCCTACAATGAGCAGTTCTTC

V: TRBV12-3/TRBV12-4
length: 16
J: TRBJ2-3
D: -
size: many
CDR3: CASSPPGFLTTDTQYF
DNA: TGTGCCAGCAGTCCACCAGGGTTCCTAACCACAGATACGCAGTATTTT

V: TRBV20-1
length: 14
J: TRBJ2-1
D: TRBD2
size: few
CDR3: CSALQLAGHNEQFF
DNA: TGCAGTGCCCTCCAACTAGCGGGACACAATGAGCAGTTCTTC

V: TRBV7-9
length: 15
J: TRBJ2-3
D: -
size: -
CDR3: CASSLASGQTDTQYF
DNA: TGTGCCAGCAGCTTAGCTAGCGGACAAACAGATACGCAGTATTTT

V: TRBV12-3/TRBV12-4
length: 15
J: TRBJ2-2
D: -
size: few
CDR3: CASTPRGAYTGELFF
DNA: TGTGCCAGCACCCCGAGAGGGGCTTACACCGGGGAGCTGTTTTTT

V: TRBV4-2
length: 16
J: TRBJ2-5
D: TRBD2
size: -
CDR3: CASSPSLAGGWETQYF
DNA: TGTGCCAGCAGCCCGTCACTAGCGGGGGGATGGGAGACCCAGTACTTC

V: TRBV9
length: 15
J: TRBJ1-2
D: -
size: few
CDR3: CASSVAAQANYGYTF
DNA: TGTGCCAGCAGCGTAGCAGCCCAAGCTAACTATGGCTACACCTTC

V: TRBV28
length: 17
J: TRBJ2-1
D: TRBD2
size: few
CDR3: CASSLWSLAGYDNEQFF
DNA: TGTGCCAGCAGTTTATGGTCTCTAGCGGGATACGACAATGAGCAGTTCTTC

V: TRBV28
length: 16
J: TRBJ1-4
D: TRBD1
size: -
CDR3: CASSSTGSMANEKLFF
DNA: TGTGCCAGCAGCTCGACAGGGTCCATGGCTAATGAAAAACTGTTTTTT

V: TRBV5-1
length: 16
J: TRBJ2-6
D: -
size: -
CDR3: CASSYLQGSGANVLTF
DNA: TGCGCCAGCAGCTACCTACAGGGCTCTGGGGCCAACGTCCTGACTTTC

V: TRBV27
length: 14
J: TRBJ2-2
D: -
size: few
CDR3: CASRQQGNTGELFF
DNA: TGTGCCAGCAGACAACAGGGGAACACCGGGGAGCTGTTTTTT

V: TRBV29-1
length: 11
J: TRBJ2-5
D: -
size: few
CDR3: CSVGLAETQYF
DNA: TGCAGCGTTGGATTAGCGGAGACCCAGTACTTC

V: TRBV20-1
length: 13
J: TRBJ2-5
D: -
size: few
CDR3: CSANLGLEETQYF
DNA: TGCAGTGCTAACCTCGGCCTGGAAGAGACCCAGTACTTC

V: TRBV20-1
length: 13
J: TRBJ2-5
D: -
size: -
CDR3: CSATWDFEETQYF
DNA: TGCAGTGCTACCTGGGACTTCGAAGAGACCCAGTACTTC

V: TRBV7-9
length: 14
J: TRBJ2-1
D: -
size: few
CDR3: CASSLVTARNEQFF
DNA: TGTGCCAGCAGCTTAGTAACAGCGCGTAATGAGCAGTTCTTC